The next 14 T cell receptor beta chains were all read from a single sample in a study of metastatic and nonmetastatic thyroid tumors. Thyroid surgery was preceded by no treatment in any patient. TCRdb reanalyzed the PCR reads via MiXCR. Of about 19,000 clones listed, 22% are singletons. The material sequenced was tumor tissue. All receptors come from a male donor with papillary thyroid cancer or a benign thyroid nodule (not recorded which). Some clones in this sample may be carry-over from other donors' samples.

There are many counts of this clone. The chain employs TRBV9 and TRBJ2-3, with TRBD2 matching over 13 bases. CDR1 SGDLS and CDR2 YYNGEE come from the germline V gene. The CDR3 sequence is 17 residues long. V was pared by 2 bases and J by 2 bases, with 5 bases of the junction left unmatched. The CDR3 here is CASSVLGTSGTTDTQYF. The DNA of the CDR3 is TGTGCCAGCAGCGTCCTTGGGACTAGCGGGACCACAGATACGCAGTATTTT.

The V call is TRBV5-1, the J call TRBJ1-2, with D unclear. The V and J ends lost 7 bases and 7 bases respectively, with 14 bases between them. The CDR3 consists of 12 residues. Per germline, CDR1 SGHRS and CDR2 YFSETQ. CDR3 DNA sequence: TGCGCCAGCCGCCCACAGCGAGCTGGCTACACCTTC. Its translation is CASRPQRAGYTF. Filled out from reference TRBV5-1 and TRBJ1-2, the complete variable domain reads KAGVTQTPRYLIKTRGQQVTLSCSPISGHRSVSWYQQTPGQGLQFLFEYFSETQRNKGNFPGRFSGRQFSNSRSEMNVSTLELGDSALYLCASRPQRAGYTFGSGTRLTVV.

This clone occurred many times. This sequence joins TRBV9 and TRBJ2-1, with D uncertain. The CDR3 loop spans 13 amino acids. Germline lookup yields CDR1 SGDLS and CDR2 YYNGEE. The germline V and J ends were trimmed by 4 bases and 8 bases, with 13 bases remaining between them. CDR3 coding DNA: TGTGCCAGCAGCAGGGTCCCCGGGTATGAGCAGTTCTTC. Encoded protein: CASSRVPGYEQFF. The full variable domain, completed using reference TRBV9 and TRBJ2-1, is DSGVTQTPKHLITATGQRVTLRCSPRSGDLSVYWYQQSLDQGLQFLIQYYNGEERAKGNILERFSAQQFPDLHSELNLSSLELGDSALYFCASSRVPGYEQFFGPGTRLTVL.

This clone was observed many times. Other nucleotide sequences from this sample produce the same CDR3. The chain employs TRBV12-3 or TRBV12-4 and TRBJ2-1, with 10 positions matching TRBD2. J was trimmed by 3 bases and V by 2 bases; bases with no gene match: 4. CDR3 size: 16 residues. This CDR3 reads CASSLIRTSGYNEQFF. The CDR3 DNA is TGTGCCAGCAGTTTAATCCGGACTAGCGGCTACAATGAGCAGTTCTTC.

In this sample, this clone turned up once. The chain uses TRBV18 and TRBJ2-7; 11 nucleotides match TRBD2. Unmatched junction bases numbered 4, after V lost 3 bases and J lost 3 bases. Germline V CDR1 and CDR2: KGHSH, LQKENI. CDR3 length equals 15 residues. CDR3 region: CASSPAGTSGYEQYF. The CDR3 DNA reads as TGTGCCAGCTCACCTGCCGGGACTAGCGGCTACGAGCAGTACTTC.

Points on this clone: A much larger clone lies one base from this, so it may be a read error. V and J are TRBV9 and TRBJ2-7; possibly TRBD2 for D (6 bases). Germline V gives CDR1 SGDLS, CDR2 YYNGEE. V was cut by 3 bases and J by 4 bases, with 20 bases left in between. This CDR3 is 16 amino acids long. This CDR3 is CASSEGRERALYEQYF. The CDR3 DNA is TGTGCCAGCAGCGAGGGACGGGAGCGGGCACTTTACGAGCAGTACTTC. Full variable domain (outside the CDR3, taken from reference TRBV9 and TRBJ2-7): DSGVTQTPKHLITATGQRVTLRCSPRSGDLSVYWYQQSLDQGLQFLIQYYNGEERAKGNILERFSAQQFPDLHSELNLSSLELGDSALYFCASSEGRERALYEQYFGPGTRLTVT.

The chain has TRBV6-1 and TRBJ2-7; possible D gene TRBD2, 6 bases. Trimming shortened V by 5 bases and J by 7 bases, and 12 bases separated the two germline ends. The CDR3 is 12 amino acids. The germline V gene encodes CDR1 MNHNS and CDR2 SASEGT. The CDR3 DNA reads TGTGCCAGCAGTCGCCAAGGGAGGGAGCAGTACTTC. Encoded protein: CASSRQGREQYF.

CDR3 amino acids: CASSPPDGNEKLFF. The CDR3 DNA reads TGTGCCAGCTCACCCCCGGACGGGAATGAAAAACTGTTTTTT. V gene TRBV18 combines with J gene TRBJ1-4, with D unclear. CDR1 and CDR2 (germline): KGHSH, LQKENI. The CDR3 is made up of 14 amino acids. Trimming shortened V by 3 bases and J by 5 bases, and 10 bases separated the two germline ends.

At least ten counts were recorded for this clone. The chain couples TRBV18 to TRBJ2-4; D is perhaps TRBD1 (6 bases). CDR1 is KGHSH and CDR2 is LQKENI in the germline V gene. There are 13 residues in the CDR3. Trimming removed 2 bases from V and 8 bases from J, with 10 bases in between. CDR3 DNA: TGTGCCAGCTCACCAGGGGGCATTGACATTCAGTACTTC. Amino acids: CASSPGGIDIQYF. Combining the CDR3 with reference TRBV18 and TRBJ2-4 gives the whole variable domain NAGVMQNPRHLVRRRGQEARLRCSPMKGHSHVYWYRQLPEEGLKFMVYLQKENIIDESGMPKERFSAEFPKEGPSILRIQQVVRGDSAAYFCASSPGGIDIQYFGAGTRLSVL.

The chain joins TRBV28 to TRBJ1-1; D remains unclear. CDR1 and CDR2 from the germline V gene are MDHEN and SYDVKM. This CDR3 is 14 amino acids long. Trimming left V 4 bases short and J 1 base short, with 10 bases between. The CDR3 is CASSSPPGNTEAFF. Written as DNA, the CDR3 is TGTGCCAGCAGTTCCCCGCCAGGGAACACTGAAGCTTTCTTT. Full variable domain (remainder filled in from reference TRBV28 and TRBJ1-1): DVKVTQSSRYLVKRTGEKVFLECVQDMDHENMFWYRQDPGLGLRLIYFSYDVKMKEKGDIPEGYSVSREKKERFSLILESASTNQTSMYLCASSSPPGNTEAFFGQGTRLTVV.

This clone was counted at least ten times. The chain's CDR3 is CSALGQVKNIQYF. The CDR3 nucleotides are TGCAGTGCCCTCGGACAGGTCAAAAACATTCAGTACTTC. The V call is TRBV20-1, the J call TRBJ2-4, with 7 bases identical to TRBD1. This CDR3 spans 13 amino acids. V lost 6 bases to trimming and J lost 3 bases; unmatched junction nucleotides: 5. In germline, CDR1 is DFQATT, CDR2 SNEGSKA (reference sequence).

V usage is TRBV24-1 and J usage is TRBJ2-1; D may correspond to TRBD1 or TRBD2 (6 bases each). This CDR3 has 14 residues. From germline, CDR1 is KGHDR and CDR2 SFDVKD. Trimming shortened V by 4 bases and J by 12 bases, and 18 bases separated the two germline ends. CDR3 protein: CATSDPEGGHGQFF. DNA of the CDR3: TGTGCCACCAGTGACCCGGAGGGGGGCCACGGGCAGTTCTTC.

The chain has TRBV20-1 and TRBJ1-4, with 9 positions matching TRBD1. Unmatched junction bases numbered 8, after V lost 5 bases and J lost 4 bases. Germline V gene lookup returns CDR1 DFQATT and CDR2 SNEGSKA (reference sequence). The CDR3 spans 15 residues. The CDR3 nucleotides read TGCAGTGCTCCTAGTCCGGGACAGGGTAATGAAAAACTGTTTTTT. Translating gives CSAPSPGQGNEKLFF.

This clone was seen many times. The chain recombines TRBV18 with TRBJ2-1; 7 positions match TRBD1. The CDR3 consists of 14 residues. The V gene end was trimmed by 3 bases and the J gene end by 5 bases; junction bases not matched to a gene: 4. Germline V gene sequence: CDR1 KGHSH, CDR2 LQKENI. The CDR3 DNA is TGTGCCAGCTCACCGGGACAGCTTCACAATGAGCAGTTCTTC. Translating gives CASSPGQLHNEQFF.